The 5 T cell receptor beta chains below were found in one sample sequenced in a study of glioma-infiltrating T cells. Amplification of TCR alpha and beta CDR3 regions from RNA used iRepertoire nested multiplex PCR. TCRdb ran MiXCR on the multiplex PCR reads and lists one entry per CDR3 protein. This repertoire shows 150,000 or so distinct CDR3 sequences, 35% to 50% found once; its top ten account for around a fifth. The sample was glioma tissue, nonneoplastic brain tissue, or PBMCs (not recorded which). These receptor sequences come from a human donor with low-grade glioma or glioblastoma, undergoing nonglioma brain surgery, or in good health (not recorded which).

CDR3 in amino acids: CASSHQSGGSNQPQHF. Here the CDR3 DNA reads TGCGCCAGCAGCCATCAATCGGGGGGGAGCAATCAGCCCCAGCATTTT. The chain carries TRBV4-1 and TRBJ1-5, with D possibly matching TRBD1 (5 bases). The germline V and J ends were trimmed by 3 bases and 1 base, with 13 bases remaining between them. This CDR3 has 16 amino acids. Germline assignment: CDR1 MGHRA and CDR2 YSYEKL.

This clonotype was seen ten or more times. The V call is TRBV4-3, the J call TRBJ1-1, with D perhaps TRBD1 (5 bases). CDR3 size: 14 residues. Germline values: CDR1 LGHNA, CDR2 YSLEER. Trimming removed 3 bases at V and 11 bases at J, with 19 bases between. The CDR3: CASSHSSEGRTAFF. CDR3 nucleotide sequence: TGCGCCAGCAGCCACTCCTCCGAGGGACGGACGGCTTTCTTT.

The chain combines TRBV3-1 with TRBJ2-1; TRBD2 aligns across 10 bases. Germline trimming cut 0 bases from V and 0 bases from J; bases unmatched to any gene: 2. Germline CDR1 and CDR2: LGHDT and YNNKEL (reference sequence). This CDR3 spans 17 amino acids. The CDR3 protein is CASSQESGRGSYNEQFF. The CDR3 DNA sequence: TGTGCCAGCAGCCAAGAGAGCGGGAGGGGCTCCTACAATGAGCAGTTCTTC.

This CDR3 is CASSQQGLAGGYEQFF. The CDR3 region has the DNA TGTGCCAGCTCACAACAGGGACTAGCGGGAGGATATGAGCAGTTCTTC. The chain recombines TRBV18 with TRBJ2-1; 15 nucleotides match TRBD2. Germline loops: CDR1 KGHSH, CDR2 LQKENI. Trimming took 4 bases from V and 8 from J; bases not matched to a gene: 6. The CDR3 sequence is 16 residues long.

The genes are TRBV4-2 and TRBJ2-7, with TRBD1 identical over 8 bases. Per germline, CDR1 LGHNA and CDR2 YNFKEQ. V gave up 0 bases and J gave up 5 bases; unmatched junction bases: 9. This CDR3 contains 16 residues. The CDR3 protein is CASSQENGDRGHEQYF. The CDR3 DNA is TGTGCCAGCAGCCAAGAAAATGGAGACAGGGGTCACGAGCAGTACTTC.